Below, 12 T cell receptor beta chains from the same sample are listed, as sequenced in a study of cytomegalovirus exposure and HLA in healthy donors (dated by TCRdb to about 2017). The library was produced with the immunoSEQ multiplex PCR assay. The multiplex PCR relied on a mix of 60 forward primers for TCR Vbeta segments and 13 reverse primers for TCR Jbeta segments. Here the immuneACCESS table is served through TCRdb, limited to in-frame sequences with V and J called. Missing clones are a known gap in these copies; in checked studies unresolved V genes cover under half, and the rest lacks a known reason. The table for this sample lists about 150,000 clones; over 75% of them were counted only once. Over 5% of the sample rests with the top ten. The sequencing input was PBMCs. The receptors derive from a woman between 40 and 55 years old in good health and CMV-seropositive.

The DNA for the CDR3 is TGTGCCAGCAGTAGGGGCACCGGGGAGCTGTTTTTT. Its protein product is CASSRGTGELFF. This chain uses TRBV6-1 with TRBJ2-2; D perhaps matches TRBD1 (5 bases). The ends were cut back, 5 bases at V and 4 bases at J, with 5 bases in the middle. The length of the CDR3 is 12 residues. Germline V CDR1 and CDR2: MNHNS, SASEGT.

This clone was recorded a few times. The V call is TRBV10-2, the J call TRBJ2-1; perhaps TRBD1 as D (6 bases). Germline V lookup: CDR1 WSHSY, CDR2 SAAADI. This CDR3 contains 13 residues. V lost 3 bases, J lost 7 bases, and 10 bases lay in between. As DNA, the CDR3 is TGCGCCAGCAGTGAACAGGGTTGGAATGAGCAGTTCTTC. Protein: CASSEQGWNEQFF.

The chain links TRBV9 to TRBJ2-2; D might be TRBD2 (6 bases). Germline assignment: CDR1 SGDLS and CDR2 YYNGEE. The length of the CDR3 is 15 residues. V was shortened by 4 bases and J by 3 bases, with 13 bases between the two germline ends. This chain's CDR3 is CASSPLARYTGELFF. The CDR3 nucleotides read TGTGCCAGCAGCCCCCTAGCGAGATACACCGGGGAGCTGTTTTTT.

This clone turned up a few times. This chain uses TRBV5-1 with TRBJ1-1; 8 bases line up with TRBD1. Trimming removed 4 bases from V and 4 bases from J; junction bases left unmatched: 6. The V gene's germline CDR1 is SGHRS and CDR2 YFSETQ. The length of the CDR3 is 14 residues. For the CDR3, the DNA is TGCGCCAGCAGCCCCACAGGGGGGAGCACTGAAGCTTTCTTT. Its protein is CASSPTGGSTEAFF.

CDR3 in amino acids: CASSLGPQGANEKLFF. The CDR3 DNA sequence: TGTGCCAGCAGCTTAGGCCCCCAAGGGGCTAATGAAAAACTGTTTTTT. V usage is TRBV7-9 and J usage is TRBJ1-4, with D possibly matching TRBD1 (5 bases). Looked up from germline, CDR1 is SEHNR and CDR2 is FQNEAQ (reference sequence). V dropped 1 base and J dropped 3 bases, with 12 bases sitting between them. CDR3 length: 16 residues.

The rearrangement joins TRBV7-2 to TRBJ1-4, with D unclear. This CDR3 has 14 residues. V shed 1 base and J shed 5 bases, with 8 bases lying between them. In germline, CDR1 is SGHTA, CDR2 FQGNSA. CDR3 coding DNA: TGTGCCAGCAGCTTAGGCGGAAGCAATGAAAAACTGTTTTTT. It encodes CASSLGGSNEKLFF.

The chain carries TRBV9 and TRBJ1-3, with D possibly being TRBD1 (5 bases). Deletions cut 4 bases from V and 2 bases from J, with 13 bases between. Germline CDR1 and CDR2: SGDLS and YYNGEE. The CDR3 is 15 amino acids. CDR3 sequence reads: CASSSDSLAGNTIYF. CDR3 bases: TGTGCCAGCAGCTCCGACAGTTTGGCTGGAAACACCATATATTTT.

The CDR3 sequence is CASSVGWGDMNTEAFF. The DNA for the CDR3 is TGTGCCAGCAGCGTAGGCTGGGGAGACATGAACACTGAAGCTTTCTTT. The chain uses TRBV9 and TRBJ1-1; unclear D gene. The CDR3 spans 16 residues. From germline, CDR1 is SGDLS and CDR2 YYNGEE. Trimming removed 0 bases from V and 0 bases from J, with 12 bases in between.

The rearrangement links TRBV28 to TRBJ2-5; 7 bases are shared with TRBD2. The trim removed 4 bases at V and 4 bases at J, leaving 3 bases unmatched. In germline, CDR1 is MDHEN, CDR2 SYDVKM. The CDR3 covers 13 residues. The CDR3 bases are TGTGCCAGCAGTTGGACTAGTGTAGAGACCCAGTACTTC. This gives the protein CASSWTSVETQYF.

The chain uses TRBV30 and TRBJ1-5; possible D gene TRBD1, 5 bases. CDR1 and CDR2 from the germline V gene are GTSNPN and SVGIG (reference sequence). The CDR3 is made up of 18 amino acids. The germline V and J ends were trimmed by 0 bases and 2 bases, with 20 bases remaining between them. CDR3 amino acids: CAWSVRVGGAMGNQPQHF. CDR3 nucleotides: TGTGCCTGGAGTGTACGGGTTGGAGGGGCCATGGGCAATCAGCCCCAGCATTTT.

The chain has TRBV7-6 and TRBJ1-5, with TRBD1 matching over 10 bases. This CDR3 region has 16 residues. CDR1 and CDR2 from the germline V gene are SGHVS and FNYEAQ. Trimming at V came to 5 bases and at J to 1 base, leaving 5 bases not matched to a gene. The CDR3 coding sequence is TGTGCCAGCAGCCTAGGGACAGGGGAGAGCAATCAGCCCCAGCATTTT. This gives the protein CASSLGTGESNQPQHF.

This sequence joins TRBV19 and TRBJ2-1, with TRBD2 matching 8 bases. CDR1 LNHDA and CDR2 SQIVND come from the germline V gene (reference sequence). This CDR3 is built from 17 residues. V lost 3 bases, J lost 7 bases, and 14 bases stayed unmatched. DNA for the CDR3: TGTGCCAGTAGTATTCGGGGGGGAGAAGATACTAGGAATGAGCAGTTCTTC. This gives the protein CASSIRGGEDTRNEQFF.